The clone carrying this T cell receptor (beta chain) occurred many times. This record comes from a study of molecular identifiers for immune sequencing clone quantification. Trimming removed 3 bases from V and 5 bases from J, with 7 bases in between. The germline CDR1 and CDR2 sequences are DFQATT and SNEGSKA (reference sequence). This CDR3 comprises 11 residues. MiXCR was run by TCRdb on the PCR reads, yielding one entry per CDR3 protein. The table lists about 640,000 distinct CDR3 sequences, just under 20% of them singletons. Every naive CD8 library was made from between about 17,000 and 1,100,000 sorted cells with 10%, 30% or 50% RNA.

Sequencing was carried out using naive CD8+ T cells from blood, with Jurkat cell RNA spiked in. Subset: FACS-sorted CD8+CD4-CCR7+CD45RA+ naive T cells. This chain links TRBV20-1 with TRBJ1-2, with no clear D. The TCR was taken from a human donor in good health. Some libraries in this study had Jurkat cell RNA spiked in. CDR3 nucleotides: TGCAGTGCTAGGAATGAGTATGGCTACACCTTC. Amino acids: CSARNEYGYTF.